Below are 3 T cell receptor beta chains sequenced from a single sample in a study of blood T cells in healthy people across ages. A second PCR, run for about 6 to 12 cycles, used a sample-barcoded 5' primer plus a J-beta primer mix. TCRdb recomputed calls from the 5' RACE reads with MiXCR, one row per CDR3 protein. This sample carries almost 800,000 distinct CDR3 sequences, roughly 60% of them seen once, and the ten largest clones take approximately 23%. Specimen: blood. The origin of the receptors is a man aged 30 to 45 in good health.

The rearrangement uses TRBV28 and TRBJ2-2; D not certain. The V end was cut by 3 bases, the J end by 2 bases, with 10 bases between. The CDR3 covers 15 residues. Per germline, CDR1 MDHEN and CDR2 SYDVKM. The CDR3 region is CASSFSGENTGELFF. The CDR3 region has the DNA TGTGCCAGCAGTTTTTCTGGAGAAAACACCGGGGAGCTGTTTTTT.

The rearrangement links TRBV7-2 to TRBJ2-1, with no clear D. Germline CDR1 SGHTA, CDR2 FQGNSA. The CDR3 runs to 17 residues. With 1 base removed from V and 0 bases from J, the gap between germline ends came to 13 bases. The DNA for the CDR3 is TGTGCCAGCAGCTTAGTCTGGTATCCTCCCTCCTACAATGAGCAGTTCTTC. As protein: CASSLVWYPPSYNEQFF.

This rearrangement joins TRBV29-1 to TRBJ2-1; TRBD2 is a possible D gene (5 bases). The CDR3 sequence is 14 residues long. Trimming stripped 3 bases from V and 4 bases from J, with 13 bases between. The germline V gene has CDR1 SQVTM and CDR2 ANQGSEA. CDR3 loop: CSVELGARYNEQFF. The CDR3 DNA is TGCAGCGTTGAGTTGGGAGCTCGGTACAATGAGCAGTTCTTC.